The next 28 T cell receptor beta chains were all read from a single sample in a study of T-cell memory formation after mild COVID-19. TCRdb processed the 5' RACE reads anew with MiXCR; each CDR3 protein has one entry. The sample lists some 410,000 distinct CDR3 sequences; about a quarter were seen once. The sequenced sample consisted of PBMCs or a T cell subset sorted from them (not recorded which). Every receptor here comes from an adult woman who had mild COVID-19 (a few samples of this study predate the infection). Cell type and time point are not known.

The chain's CDR3 is CASNRDRGTGELFF. In DNA form, the CDR3 reads TGTGCCAGCAACCGGGACAGGGGCACCGGGGAGCTGTTTTTT. This chain links TRBV6-1 with TRBJ2-2; 10 bases are shared with TRBD1. The J segment lost 4 bases and the V segment lost 7 bases, leaving 3 bases of the junction unmatched. Germline CDR1 is MNHNS and CDR2 is SASEGT. The CDR3 is made up of 14 amino acids.

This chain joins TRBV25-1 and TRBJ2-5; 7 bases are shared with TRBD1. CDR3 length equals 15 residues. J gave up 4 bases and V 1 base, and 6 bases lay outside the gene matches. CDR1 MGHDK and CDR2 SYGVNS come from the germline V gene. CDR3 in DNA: TGTGCCAGCAGTGAATCCGGGGCAGGGGGAGAGACCCAGTACTTC. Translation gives CASSESGAGGETQYF.

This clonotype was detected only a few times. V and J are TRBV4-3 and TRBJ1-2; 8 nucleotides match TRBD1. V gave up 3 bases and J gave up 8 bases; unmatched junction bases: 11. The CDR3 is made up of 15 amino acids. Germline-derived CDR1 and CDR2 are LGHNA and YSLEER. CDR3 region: CASSQEKLRGRGYTF. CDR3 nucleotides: TGCGCCAGCAGCCAGGAGAAGCTCAGGGGGCGCGGCTACACCTTC.

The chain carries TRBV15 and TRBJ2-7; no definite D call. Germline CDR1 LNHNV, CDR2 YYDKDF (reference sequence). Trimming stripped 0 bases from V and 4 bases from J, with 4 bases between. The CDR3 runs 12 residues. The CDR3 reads CATSRDLYEQYF. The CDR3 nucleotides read TGTGCCACCAGCAGAGACCTATACGAGCAGTACTTC. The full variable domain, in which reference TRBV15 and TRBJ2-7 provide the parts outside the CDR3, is DAMVIQNPRYQVTQFGKPVTLSCSQTLNHNVMYWYQQKSSQAPKLLFHYYDKDFNNEADTPDNFQSRRPNTSFCFLDIRSPGLGDTAMYLCATSRDLYEQYFGPGTRLTVT.

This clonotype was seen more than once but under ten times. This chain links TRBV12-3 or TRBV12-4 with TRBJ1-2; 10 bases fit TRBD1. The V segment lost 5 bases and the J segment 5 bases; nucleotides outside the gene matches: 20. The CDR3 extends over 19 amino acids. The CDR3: CASSTWGQGLSSGWYGYTF. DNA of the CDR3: TGTGCCAGCAGTACCTGGGGACAGGGGTTATCCAGTGGATGGTATGGCTACACCTTC.

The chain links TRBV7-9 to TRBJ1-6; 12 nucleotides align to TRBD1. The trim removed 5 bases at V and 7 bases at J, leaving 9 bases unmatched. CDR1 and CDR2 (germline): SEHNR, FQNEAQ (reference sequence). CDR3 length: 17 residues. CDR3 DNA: TGTGCCAGCAGCCCCGGGACAGGGGGCGCGGGAAATTCACCCCTCCACTTT. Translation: CASSPGTGGAGNSPLHF.

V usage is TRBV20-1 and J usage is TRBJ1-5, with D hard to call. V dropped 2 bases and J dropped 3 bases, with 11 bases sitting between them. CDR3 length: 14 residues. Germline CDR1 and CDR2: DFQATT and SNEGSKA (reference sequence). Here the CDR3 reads CSARSAQYNQPQHF. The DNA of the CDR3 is TGCAGTGCTAGAAGCGCACAGTACAATCAGCCCCAGCATTTT.

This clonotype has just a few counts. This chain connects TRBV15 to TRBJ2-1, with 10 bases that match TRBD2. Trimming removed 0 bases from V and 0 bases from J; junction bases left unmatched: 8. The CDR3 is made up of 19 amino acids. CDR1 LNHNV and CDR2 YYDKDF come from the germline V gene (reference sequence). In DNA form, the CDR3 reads TGTGCCACCAGCAGAGATTTAGCGGGAGGATCTAGCTCCTACAATGAGCAGTTCTTC. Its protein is CATSRDLAGGSSSYNEQFF.

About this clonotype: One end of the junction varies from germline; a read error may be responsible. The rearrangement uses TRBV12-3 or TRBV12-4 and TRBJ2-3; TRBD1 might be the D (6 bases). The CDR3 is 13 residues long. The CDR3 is CASSLALGADDLF. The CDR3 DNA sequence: TGTGCCAGCAGTTTAGCGTTGGGGGCGGACGATCTCTTT.

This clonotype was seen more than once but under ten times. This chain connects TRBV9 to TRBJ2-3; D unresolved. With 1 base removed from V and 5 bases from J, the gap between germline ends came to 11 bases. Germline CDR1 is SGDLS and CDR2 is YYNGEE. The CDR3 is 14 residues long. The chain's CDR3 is CASSVNYARDTQYF. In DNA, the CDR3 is TGTGCCAGCAGCGTAAACTATGCCCGAGATACGCAGTATTTT.

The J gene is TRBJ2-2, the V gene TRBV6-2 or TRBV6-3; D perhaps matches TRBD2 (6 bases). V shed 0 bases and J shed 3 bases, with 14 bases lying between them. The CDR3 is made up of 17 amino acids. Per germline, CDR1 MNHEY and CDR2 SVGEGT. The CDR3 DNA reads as TGTGCCAGCAGTTACTCGAGGAGGGACTTAGACACCGGGGAGCTGTTTTTT. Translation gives CASSYSRRDLDTGELFF.

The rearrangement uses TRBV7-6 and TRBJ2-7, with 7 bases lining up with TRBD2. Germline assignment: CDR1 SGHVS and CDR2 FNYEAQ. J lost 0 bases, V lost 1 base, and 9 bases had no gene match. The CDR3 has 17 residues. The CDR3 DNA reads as TGTGCCAGCAGCTTAGGGTCTCGAGGGACTAACTCCTACGAGCAGTACTTC. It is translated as CASSLGSRGTNSYEQYF.

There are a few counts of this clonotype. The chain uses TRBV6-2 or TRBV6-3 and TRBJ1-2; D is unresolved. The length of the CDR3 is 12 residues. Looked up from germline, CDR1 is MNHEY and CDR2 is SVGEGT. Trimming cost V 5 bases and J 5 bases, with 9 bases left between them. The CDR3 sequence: CASSEAWYGYTF. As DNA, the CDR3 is TGTGCCAGCAGTGAAGCATGGTATGGCTACACCTTC.

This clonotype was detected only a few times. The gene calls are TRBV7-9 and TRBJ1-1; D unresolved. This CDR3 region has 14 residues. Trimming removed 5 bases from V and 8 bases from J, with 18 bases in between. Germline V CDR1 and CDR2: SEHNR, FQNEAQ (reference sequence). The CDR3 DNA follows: TGTGCCAGCAGCCCAGAGGGCTGGGCGATAGAAGCTTTCTTT. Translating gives CASSPEGWAIEAFF.

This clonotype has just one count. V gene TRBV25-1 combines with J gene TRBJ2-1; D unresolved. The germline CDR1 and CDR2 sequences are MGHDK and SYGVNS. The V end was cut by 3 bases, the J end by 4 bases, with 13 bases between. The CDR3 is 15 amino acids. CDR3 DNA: TGTGCCAGCAGTGATAAGGACCATCTTTACAATGAGCAGTTCTTC. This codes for CASSDKDHLYNEQFF.

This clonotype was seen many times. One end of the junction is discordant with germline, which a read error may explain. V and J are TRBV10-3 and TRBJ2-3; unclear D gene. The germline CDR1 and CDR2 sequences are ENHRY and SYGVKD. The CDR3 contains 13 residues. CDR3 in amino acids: CAISEPPQDPQYF. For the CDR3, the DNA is TGTGCCATCAGTGAGCCCCCTCAAGATCCGCAGTATTTT.

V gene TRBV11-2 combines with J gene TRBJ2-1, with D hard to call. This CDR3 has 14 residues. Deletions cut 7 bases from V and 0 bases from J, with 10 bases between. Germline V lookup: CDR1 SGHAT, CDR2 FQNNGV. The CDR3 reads CASITTDSYNEQFF. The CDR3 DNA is TGTGCCAGCATTACTACCGACTCCTACAATGAGCAGTTCTTC.

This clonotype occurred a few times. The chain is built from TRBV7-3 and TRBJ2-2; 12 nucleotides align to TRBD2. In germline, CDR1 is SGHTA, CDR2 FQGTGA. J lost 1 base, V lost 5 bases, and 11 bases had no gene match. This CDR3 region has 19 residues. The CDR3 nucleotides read TGTGCCAGCAGCCAAGCTCCGCAGGGACTAGCGGGGAACACCGGGGAGCTGTTTTTT. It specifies CASSQAPQGLAGNTGELFF.

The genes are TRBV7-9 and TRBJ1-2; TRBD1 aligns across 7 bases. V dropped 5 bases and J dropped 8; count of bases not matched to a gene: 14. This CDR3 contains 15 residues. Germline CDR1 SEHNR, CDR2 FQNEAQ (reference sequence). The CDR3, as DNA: TGTGCCAGCAGCACCCGACAGGGTCCCATGGGGGGCTACACCTTC. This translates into CASSTRQGPMGGYTF.

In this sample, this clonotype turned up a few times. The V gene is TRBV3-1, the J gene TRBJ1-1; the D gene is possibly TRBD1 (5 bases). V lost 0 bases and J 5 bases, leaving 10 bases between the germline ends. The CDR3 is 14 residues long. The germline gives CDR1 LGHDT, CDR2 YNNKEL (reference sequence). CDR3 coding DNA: TGTGCCAGCAGCCAAGAGACGGGGGGAACTGAAGCTTTCTTT. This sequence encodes CASSQETGGTEAFF.

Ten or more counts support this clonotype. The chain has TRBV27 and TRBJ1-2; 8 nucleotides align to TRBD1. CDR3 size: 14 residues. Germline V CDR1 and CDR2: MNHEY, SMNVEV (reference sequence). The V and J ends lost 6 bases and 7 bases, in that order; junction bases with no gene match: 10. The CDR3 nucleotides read TGTGCCAGCAGCCAGACAGGGGCACTTGGTGGCTACACCTTC. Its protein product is CASSQTGALGGYTF.

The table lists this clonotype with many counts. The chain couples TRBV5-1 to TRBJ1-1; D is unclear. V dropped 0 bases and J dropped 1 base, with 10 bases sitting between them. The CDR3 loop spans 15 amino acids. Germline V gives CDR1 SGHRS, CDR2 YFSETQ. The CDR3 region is CASSLVSVPNTEAFF. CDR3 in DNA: TGCGCCAGCAGCTTGGTATCGGTGCCGAACACTGAAGCTTTCTTT. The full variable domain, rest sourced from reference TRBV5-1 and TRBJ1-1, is KAGVTQTPRYLIKTRGQQVTLSCSPISGHRSVSWYQQTPGQGLQFLFEYFSETQRNKGNFPGRFSGRQFSNSRSEMNVSTLELGDSALYLCASSLVSVPNTEAFFGQGTRLTVV.

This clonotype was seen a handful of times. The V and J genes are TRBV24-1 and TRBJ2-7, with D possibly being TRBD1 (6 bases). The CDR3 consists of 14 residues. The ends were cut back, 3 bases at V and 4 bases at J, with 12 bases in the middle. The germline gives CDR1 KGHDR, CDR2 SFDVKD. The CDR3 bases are TGTGCCACCAGTGATCCGCTGACAGGATACGAGCAGTACTTC. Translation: CATSDPLTGYEQYF.

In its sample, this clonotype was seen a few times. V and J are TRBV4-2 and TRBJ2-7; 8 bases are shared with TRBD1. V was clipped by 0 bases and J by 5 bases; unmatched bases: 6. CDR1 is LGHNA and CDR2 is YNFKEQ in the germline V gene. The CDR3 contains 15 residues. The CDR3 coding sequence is TGTGCCAGCAGCCAAGATGCCGGGACAGGCAACGAGCAGTACTTC. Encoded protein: CASSQDAGTGNEQYF.

The CDR3 DNA reads as TGTGCCAGCAGCTTGGAGGGACCCAATGAGCAGTTCTTC. It is translated as CASSLEGPNEQFF. The chain joins TRBV5-5 to TRBJ2-1; TRBD1 or TRBD2 may be the D gene (5 bases each). Germline CDR1 is SGHKS and CDR2 is YYEKEE (reference sequence). The CDR3 is 13 amino acids. The V end was cut by 0 bases, the J end by 6 bases, with 7 bases between.

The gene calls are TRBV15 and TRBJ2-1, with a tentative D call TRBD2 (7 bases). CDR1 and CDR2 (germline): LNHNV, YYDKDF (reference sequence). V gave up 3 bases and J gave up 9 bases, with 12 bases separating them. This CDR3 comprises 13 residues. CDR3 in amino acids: CATSSRGAGEQFF. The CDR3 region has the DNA TGTGCCACCAGCAGTCGGGGGGCGGGTGAGCAGTTCTTC.

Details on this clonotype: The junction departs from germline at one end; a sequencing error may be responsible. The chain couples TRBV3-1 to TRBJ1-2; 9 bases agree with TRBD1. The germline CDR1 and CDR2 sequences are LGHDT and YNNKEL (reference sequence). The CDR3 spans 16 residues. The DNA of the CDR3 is TGTGCCAGCACCCAACGGGACAGGGTTCTTAGTTCGGGCTACACCTTC. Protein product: CASTQRDRVLSSGYTF.

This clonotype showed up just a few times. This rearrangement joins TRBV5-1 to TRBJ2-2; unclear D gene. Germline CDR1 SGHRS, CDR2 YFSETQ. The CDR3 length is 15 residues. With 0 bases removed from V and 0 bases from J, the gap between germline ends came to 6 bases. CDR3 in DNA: TGCGCCAGCAGCTTGGAGTCCCCGAACACCGGGGAGCTGTTTTTT. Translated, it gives CASSLESPNTGELFF. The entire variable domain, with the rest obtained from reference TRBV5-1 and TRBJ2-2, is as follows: KAGVTQTPRYLIKTRGQQVTLSCSPISGHRSVSWYQQTPGQGLQFLFEYFSETQRNKGNFPGRFSGRQFSNSRSEMNVSTLELGDSALYLCASSLESPNTGELFFGEGSRLTVL.